The 15 T cell receptor beta chains in this list originate from one sample, sequenced in a study of sequential checkpoint blockade in melanoma. Regarding treatment: randomized to nivolumab then ipilimumab (arm A) or the reverse (arm B). Measured with immunoSEQ multiplex PCR; TCRdb has only the in-frame clones, and not every one. The sample yields around 16,000 clones, just under 95% seen once. Specimen: CD8+ T cells sorted from blood (inferred from file names), collected from a patient given nivolumab and ipilimumab in sequence. All receptors come from a human donor with melanoma.

This chain joins TRBV7-6 and TRBJ2-7; D possibly corresponds to TRBD2 (6 bases). The CDR3 is made up of 15 amino acids. The V and J ends lost 0 bases and 3 bases respectively, with 12 bases between them. In germline, CDR1 is SGHVS, CDR2 FNYEAQ. The DNA of the CDR3 is TGTGCCAGCAGCTTAGCGCGGGGTCCGTTCTACGAGCAGTACTTC. Translation gives CASSLARGPFYEQYF. The full variable domain, completed using reference TRBV7-6 and TRBJ2-7, is GAGVSQSPRYKVTKRGQDVALRCDPISGHVSLYWYRQALGQGPEFLTYFNYEAQQDKSGLPNDRFSAERPEGSISTLTIQRTEQRDSAMYRCASSLARGPFYEQYFGPGTRLTVT.

The rearrangement joins TRBV11-2 to TRBJ2-7; TRBD2 agrees at 9 bases. Unmatched junction bases numbered 5, after V lost 5 bases and J lost 0 bases. CDR1 is SGHAT and CDR2 is FQNNGV in the germline V gene. CDR3 size: 15 residues. The CDR3 DNA reads as TGTGCCAGCAGCCCTAGCGGGACCCCCTCCTACGAGCAGTACTTC. Its protein product is CASSPSGTPSYEQYF. Looking up the rest from reference TRBV11-2 and TRBJ2-7 gives the full variable domain: EAGVAQSPRYKIIEKRQSVAFWCNPISGHATLYWYQQILGQGPKLLIQFQNNGVVDDSQLPKDRFSAERLKGVDSTLKIQPAKLEDSAVYLCASSPSGTPSYEQYFGPGTRLTVT.

The rearrangement joins TRBV4-3 to TRBJ2-7; D might be TRBD2 (5 bases). Germline values: CDR1 LGHNA, CDR2 YSLEER. The CDR3 covers 15 residues. V was shortened by 0 bases and J by 0 bases, with 9 bases between the two germline ends. The CDR3 loop is CASSQESGVSYEQYF. The CDR3 DNA follows: TGCGCCAGCAGCCAAGAGTCCGGGGTCTCCTACGAGCAGTACTTC.

The chain has TRBV28 and TRBJ2-7, with 10 positions matching TRBD1. Germline V gives CDR1 MDHEN, CDR2 SYDVKM. The CDR3 totals 14 residues. After removal of 5 bases from V and 3 bases from J, the junction contained 4 bases not matched to a gene. CDR3 sequence reads: CASSPRTGGYEQYV. The CDR3, as DNA: TGTGCCAGCAGTCCCCGGACAGGGGGCTACGAGCAGTACGTC.

CDR3 loop: CASSSGWGMNTEAFF. CDR3 sequence (DNA): TGTGCCAGCAGCTCGGGCTGGGGCATGAACACTGAAGCTTTCTTT. The rearrangement links TRBV9 to TRBJ1-1; D is perhaps TRBD1 (5 bases). The CDR3 has 15 amino acids. Trimming left V 4 bases short and J 0 bases short, with 13 bases between. Germline CDR1 SGDLS, CDR2 YYNGEE.

This chain joins TRBV9 and TRBJ1-3; possible D gene TRBD1, 5 bases. There are 15 residues in the CDR3. V was trimmed by 4 bases and J by 0 bases, leaving 11 bases between them. Germline V CDR1 and CDR2: SGDLS, YYNGEE. In nucleotides, the CDR3 is TGTGCCAGCAGCCCCACAGGAGCCTCTGGAAACACCATATATTTT. Residues: CASSPTGASGNTIYF.

The rearrangement joins TRBV19 to TRBJ1-1; tentative D call: TRBD1 (5 bases). Trimming shortened V by 3 bases and J by 2 bases, and 10 bases separated the two germline ends. Per germline, CDR1 LNHDA and CDR2 SQIVND (reference sequence). The CDR3 is 14 amino acids. CDR3 in DNA: TGTGCCAGTAGTATTTCTGGGACTAACACTGAAGCTTTCTTT. Translation: CASSISGTNTEAFF.

The chain employs TRBV5-1 and TRBJ2-7; 13 nucleotides line up with TRBD2. The CDR3 spans 15 residues. Germline-derived CDR1 and CDR2 are SGHRS and YFSETQ. Germline trimming cut 4 bases from V and 2 bases from J; bases unmatched to any gene: 3. CDR3: CASSPGLAGAYEQYV. The CDR3 bases are TGCGCCAGCAGCCCCGGACTAGCGGGGGCCTACGAGCAGTACGTC.

The chain carries TRBV11-2 and TRBJ2-1; 11 bases align to TRBD2. Germline V gene lookup returns CDR1 SGHAT and CDR2 FQNNGV. The CDR3 spans 16 residues. J was trimmed by 8 bases and V by 0 bases; bases with no gene match: 6. For the CDR3, the DNA is TGTGCCAGCAGCTTAGAGGGACTAGCGGCCAAGGATGAGCAGTTCTTC. As protein: CASSLEGLAAKDEQFF.

The V gene is TRBV28, the J gene TRBJ2-7; possibly TRBD1 for D (5 bases). The CDR3 runs 16 residues. The germline V gene encodes CDR1 MDHEN and CDR2 SYDVKM. V was shortened by 6 bases and J by 0 bases, with 18 bases between the two germline ends. The DNA of the CDR3 is TGTGCCAGCAGCTCCCCGGACATATTCGGCTCCTACGAGCAGTACTTC. This codes for CASSSPDIFGSYEQYF.

Within the sample, this clone is medium-sized (0.01 to 0.1%). The rearrangement uses TRBV4-3 and TRBJ2-3; 15 bases line up with TRBD2. CDR1 and CDR2 (germline): LGHNA, YSLEER. The CDR3 length is 18 residues. V dropped 1 base and J dropped 5; count of bases not matched to a gene: 7. The CDR3 loop reads CASSQGWTSGRVGDTQYF. As DNA, the CDR3 is TGCGCCAGCAGCCAAGGATGGACTAGCGGGAGGGTGGGAGATACGCAGTATTTT.

The chain is built from TRBV7-9 and TRBJ1-2; 7 bases map to TRBD1. The germline V gene has CDR1 SEHNR and CDR2 FQNEAQ (reference sequence). The CDR3 runs to 15 residues. V dropped 5 bases and J dropped 3; count of bases not matched to a gene: 9. As DNA, the CDR3 is TGTGCCAGCAGCCGAGGAGAGGGGGCTTACTATGGCTACACCTTC. As protein: CASSRGEGAYYGYTF.

The chain is built from TRBV23-1 and TRBJ2-7; maybe TRBD2 (5 bases). TRBV23-1 is classed as an ORF, of uncertain function. V was pared by 9 bases and J by 5 bases, with 14 bases between. The length of the CDR3 is 12 residues. This chain's CDR3 is CASWKDLDEQYV. The CDR3 DNA follows: TGCGCCAGTTGGAAGGACTTAGACGAGCAGTACGTC.

The chain is built from TRBV9 and TRBJ2-3; no firm D call. Germline V gene lookup returns CDR1 SGDLS and CDR2 YYNGEE. The CDR3 is 12 amino acids. V was trimmed by 3 bases and J by 2 bases, leaving 4 bases between them. CDR3: CASSANTDTQYF. The CDR3 nucleotides are TGTGCCAGCAGCGCTAACACAGATACGCAGTATTTT.

This sequence joins TRBV28 and TRBJ1-2; D possibly corresponds to TRBD1 (5 bases). This CDR3 is built from 13 residues. Deletions cut 5 bases from V and 2 bases from J, with 9 bases between. Germline CDR1 reads MDHEN; CDR2 reads SYDVKM. CDR3 DNA sequence: TGTGCCAGCAGTCCAGGGCTCAACTATGGCTACACCTTC. It specifies CASSPGLNYGYTF.